This T cell receptor beta chain was documented in a study of T cell clusters in autoimmune cytopenias. Study-wide context: The median distinct TRB clonotype count was under 3,000 per sample, from a median roughly 55,000 reads.

Study-wide findings and caveats: Primary autoimmune cytopenia patients appeared to lack physiological T cell clusters present in healthy donors. Healthy donors had roughly 3-fold more exclusive TRB clusters than active autoimmune hepatitis patients. The cluster-lack signature was not seen for secondary cytopenia versus chronic lymphocytic leukemia.

According to its frequency, this clonotype is medium-sized. What it binds is not known. Approximately 36,000 genome equivalents of blood DNA were amplified for TRB. This CDR3 is 13 amino acids long. TRB was amplified by touch-down multiplex PCR, primer pools A and B combined. From its re-call of the multiplex PCR reads, TCRdb lists each CDR3 protein once, without DNA. The sample table sets out over 3,000 distinct CDR3 sequences. The chain uses TRBV12-3 or TRBV12-4 and TRBJ1-4. Sequencing was done on a sample of peripheral blood. The receptor was isolated from a human donor with an autoimmune cytopenia or autoimmune hepatitis (not recorded which). Here the CDR3 reads CASSSTTNEKLFF.